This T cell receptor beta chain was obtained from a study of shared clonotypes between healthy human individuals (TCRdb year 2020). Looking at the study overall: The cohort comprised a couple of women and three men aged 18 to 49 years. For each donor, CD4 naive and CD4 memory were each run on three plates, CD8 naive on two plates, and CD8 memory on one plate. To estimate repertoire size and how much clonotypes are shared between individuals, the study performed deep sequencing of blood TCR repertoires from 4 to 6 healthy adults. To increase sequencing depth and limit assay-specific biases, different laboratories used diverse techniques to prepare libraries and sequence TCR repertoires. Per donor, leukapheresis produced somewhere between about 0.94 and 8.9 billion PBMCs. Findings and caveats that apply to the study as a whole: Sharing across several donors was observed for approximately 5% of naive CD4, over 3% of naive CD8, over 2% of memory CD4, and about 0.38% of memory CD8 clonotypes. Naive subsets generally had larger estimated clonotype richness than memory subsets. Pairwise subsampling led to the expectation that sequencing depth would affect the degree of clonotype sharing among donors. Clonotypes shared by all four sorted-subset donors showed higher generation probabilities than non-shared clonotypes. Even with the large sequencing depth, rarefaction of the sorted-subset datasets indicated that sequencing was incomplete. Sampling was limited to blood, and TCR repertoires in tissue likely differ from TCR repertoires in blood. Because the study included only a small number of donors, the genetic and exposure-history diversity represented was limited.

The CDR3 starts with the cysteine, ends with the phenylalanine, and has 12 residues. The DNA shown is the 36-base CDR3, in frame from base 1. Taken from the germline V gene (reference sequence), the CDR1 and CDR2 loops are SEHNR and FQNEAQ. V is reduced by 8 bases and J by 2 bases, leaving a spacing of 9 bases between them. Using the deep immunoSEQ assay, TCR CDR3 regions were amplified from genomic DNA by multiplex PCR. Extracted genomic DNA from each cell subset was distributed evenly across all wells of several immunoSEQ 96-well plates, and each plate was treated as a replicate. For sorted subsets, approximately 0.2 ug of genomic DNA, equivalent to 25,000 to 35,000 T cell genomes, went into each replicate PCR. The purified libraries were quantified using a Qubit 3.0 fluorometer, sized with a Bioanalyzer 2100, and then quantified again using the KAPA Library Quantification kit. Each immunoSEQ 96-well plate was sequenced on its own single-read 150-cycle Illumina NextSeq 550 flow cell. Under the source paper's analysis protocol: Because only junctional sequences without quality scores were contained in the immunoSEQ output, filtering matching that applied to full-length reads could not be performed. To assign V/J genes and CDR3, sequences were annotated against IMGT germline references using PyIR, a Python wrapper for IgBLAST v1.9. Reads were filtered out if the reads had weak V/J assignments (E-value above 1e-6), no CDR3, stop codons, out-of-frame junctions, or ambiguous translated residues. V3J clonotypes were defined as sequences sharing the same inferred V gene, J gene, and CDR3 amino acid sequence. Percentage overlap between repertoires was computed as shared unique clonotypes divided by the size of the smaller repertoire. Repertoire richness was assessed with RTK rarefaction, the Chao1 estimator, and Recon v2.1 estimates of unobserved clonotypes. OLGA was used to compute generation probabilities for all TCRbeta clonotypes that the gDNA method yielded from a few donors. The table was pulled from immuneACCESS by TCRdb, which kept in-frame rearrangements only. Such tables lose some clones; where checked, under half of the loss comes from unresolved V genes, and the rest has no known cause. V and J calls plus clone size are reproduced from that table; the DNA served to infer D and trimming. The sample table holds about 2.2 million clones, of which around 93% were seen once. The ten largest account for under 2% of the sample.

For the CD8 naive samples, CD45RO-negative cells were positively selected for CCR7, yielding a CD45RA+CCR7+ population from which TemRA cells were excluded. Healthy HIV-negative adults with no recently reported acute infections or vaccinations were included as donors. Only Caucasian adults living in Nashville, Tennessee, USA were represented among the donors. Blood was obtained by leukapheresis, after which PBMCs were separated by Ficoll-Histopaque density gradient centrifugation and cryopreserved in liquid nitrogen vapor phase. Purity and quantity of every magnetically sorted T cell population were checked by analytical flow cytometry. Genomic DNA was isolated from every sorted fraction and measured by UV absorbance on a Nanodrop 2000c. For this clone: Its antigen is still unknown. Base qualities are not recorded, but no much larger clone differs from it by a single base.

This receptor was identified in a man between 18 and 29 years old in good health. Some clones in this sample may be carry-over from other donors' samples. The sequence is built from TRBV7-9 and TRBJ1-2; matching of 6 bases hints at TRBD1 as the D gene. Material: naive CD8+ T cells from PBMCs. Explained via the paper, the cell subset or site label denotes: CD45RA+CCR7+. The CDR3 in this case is CASRGGNYGYTF. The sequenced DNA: TGTGCCAGCCGGGGGGGCAACTATGGCTACACCTTC.